This entry lists 10 T cell receptor beta chains sequenced from one sample in a study of blood T cell repertoires in COVID-19. The repertoire was sequenced with immunoSEQ multiplex PCR; TCRdb's copy has only in-frame clones and lacks some. The table lists some 250,000 clones, approximately 84% of them singletons. Input material: peripheral blood. These receptors all stem from a woman in her 30s who had recovered from COVID-19.

The chain carries TRBV5-1 and TRBJ2-1, with TRBD1 matching 7 bases. The V segment lost 4 bases and the J segment 5 bases; nucleotides outside the gene matches: 9. CDR1 and CDR2 (germline): SGHRS, YFSETQ. There are 15 residues in the CDR3. CDR3 amino acids: CASSVTGPFNNEQFF. CDR3 in DNA: TGCGCCAGCAGCGTGACAGGGCCCTTCAACAATGAGCAGTTCTTC.

This chain connects TRBV2 to TRBJ2-1; 7 bases fit TRBD2. The J segment lost 14 bases and the V segment lost 6 bases, leaving 16 bases of the junction unmatched. CDR1 SNHLY and CDR2 FYNNEI come from the germline V gene. This CDR3 spans 14 amino acids. For the CDR3, the DNA is TGTGCCAGCAGCGGTATCCTCGGACTAGTCCAGGAGTTCTTC. This encodes CASSGILGLVQEFF.

The chain joins TRBV19 to TRBJ2-2; D unresolved. The CDR3 has 13 amino acids. Germline V CDR1 and CDR2: LNHDA, SQIVND (reference sequence). The V gene lost 3 bases and the J gene lost 6 bases, with 8 bases spanning the gap. The CDR3 bases are TGTGCCAGTAGTATTATCGGTTCCGGGGAGCTGTTTTTT. Translating gives CASSIIGSGELFF.

V usage is TRBV18 and J usage is TRBJ1-2; tentative D call: TRBD1 (6 bases). Trimming pared 0 bases from V and 6 bases from J, leaving 14 bases between. The CDR3 contains 15 residues. Germline V gene lookup returns CDR1 KGHSH and CDR2 LQKENI. Here the CDR3 reads CASSPPTGTKNGYTF. The CDR3 DNA is TGTGCCAGCTCACCACCTACAGGGACGAAGAATGGCTACACCTTC. Full variable domain (rest looked up from reference TRBV18 and TRBJ1-2): NAGVMQNPRHLVRRRGQEARLRCSPMKGHSHVYWYRQLPEEGLKFMVYLQKENIIDESGMPKERFSAEFPKEGPSILRIQQVVRGDSAAYFCASSPPTGTKNGYTFGSGTRLTVV.

The rearrangement uses TRBV6-6 and TRBJ1-1, with 9 positions matching TRBD1. The CDR3 is 17 residues long. With 5 bases clipped from V and 5 bases from J, the junction kept 15 bases outside the gene matches. The germline CDR1 and CDR2 sequences are MNHNY and SVGAGI (reference sequence). CDR3 loop: CASSHPPDRGWKTEAFF. As DNA, the CDR3 is TGTGCCAGCAGTCACCCACCGGACAGGGGATGGAAAACTGAAGCTTTCTTT.

The chain couples TRBV18 to TRBJ1-2; TRBD1 agrees at 7 bases. The V segment lost 4 bases and the J segment 2 bases; nucleotides outside the gene matches: 7. The CDR3 loop spans 15 amino acids. Germline assignment: CDR1 KGHSH and CDR2 LQKENI. As DNA, the CDR3 is TGTGCCAGCTCACTCGAACCGGGACAGAACTATGGCTACACCTTC. It translates to CASSLEPGQNYGYTF.

The chain combines TRBV6-2 or TRBV6-3 with TRBJ2-1, with 8 bases aligning to TRBD2. The CDR3 is 17 amino acids. Germline CDR1 and CDR2: MNHEY and SVGEGT. V shed 5 bases, J shed 6 bases, and the junction held 15 bases outside the gene matches. The CDR3 here is CASSRRGAGALGNEQFF. The CDR3 nucleotides are TGTGCCAGCAGTCGTCGGGGAGCGGGGGCGCTTGGCAATGAGCAGTTCTTC.

The J gene is TRBJ2-5, the V gene TRBV9; weak D call: TRBD1 (6 bases). Trimming took off 3 bases at V and 4 bases at J, with 13 bases between the two ends. CDR3 length: 14 amino acids. Germline CDR1 SGDLS, CDR2 YYNGEE. In DNA, the CDR3 is TGTGCCAGCAGCGCGAGGCAGGGGAGAGAGACCCAGTACTTC. Translated: CASSARQGRETQYF.

This clone occurred once. This chain links TRBV5-6 with TRBJ1-2; 10 nucleotides match TRBD1. This CDR3 region has 15 residues. V trimming: 4 bases; J trimming: 5 bases; junction bases outside the gene matches: 8. Germline CDR1 reads SGHDT; CDR2 reads YYEEEE. CDR3 protein: CASSHPGQGIYGYTF. CDR3 DNA: TGTGCCAGCAGCCACCCGGGACAGGGGATATATGGCTACACCTTC.

This chain connects TRBV12-3 or TRBV12-4 to TRBJ2-7, with D uncertain. This CDR3 contains 13 residues. Trimming stripped 1 base from V and 2 bases from J, with 6 bases between. The CDR3 spells CASSLGVPYEQYF. The CDR3 coding sequence is TGTGCCAGCAGTTTAGGAGTCCCCTACGAGCAGTACTTC.